What follows are 5 T cell receptor beta chains derived from one specimen sequenced in a study of blood T cell repertoires in COVID-19. Sequencing was performed with immunoSEQ multiplex PCR; in TCRdb, only in-frame clones are kept and a portion is missing. The data show some 110,000 clones, less than 85% seen once. Material for sequencing was peripheral blood. These receptor sequences come from an older woman with acute or convalescent COVID-19.

The V gene is TRBV7-2, the J gene TRBJ2-5, with D maybe TRBD1 (6 bases). V shed 4 bases and J shed 5 bases, with 17 bases lying between them. CDR3 size: 15 residues. Germline CDR1 is SGHTA and CDR2 is FQGNSA. CDR3 in amino acids: CASSSSIGGWETQYF. DNA for the CDR3: TGTGCCAGCAGCTCCAGCATTGGGGGCTGGGAGACCCAGTACTTC. The full variable domain, its missing parts supplied by reference TRBV7-2 and TRBJ2-5, is GAGVSQSPSNKVTEKGKDVELRCDPISGHTALYWYRQSLGQGLEFLIYFQGNSAPDKSGLPSDRFSAERTGGSVSTLTIQRTQQEDSAVYLCASSSSIGGWETQYFGPGTRLLVL.

This clone has a single count. This sequence joins TRBV28 and TRBJ1-5; 7 bases are shared with TRBD1. The CDR3 has 15 amino acids. The V and J ends lost 5 bases and 4 bases, in that order; junction bases with no gene match: 8. Germline CDR1 is MDHEN and CDR2 is SYDVKM. The CDR3 nucleotides read TGTGCCAGCAGTCCGAGGGGACAGAAAAATCAGCCCCAGCATTTT. This encodes CASSPRGQKNQPQHF. Together with reference TRBV28 and TRBJ1-5, the CDR3 gives the full variable domain: DVKVTQSSRYLVKRTGEKVFLECVQDMDHENMFWYRQDPGLGLRLIYFSYDVKMKEKGDIPEGYSVSREKKERFSLILESASTNQTSMYLCASSPRGQKNQPQHFGDGTRLSIL.

The V and J genes are TRBV2 and TRBJ1-4; D ambiguous. Germline V lookup: CDR1 SNHLY, CDR2 FYNNEI. V was pared by 3 bases and J by 16 bases, with 15 bases between. The CDR3 has 12 residues. The CDR3 protein is CASSDSGWVGFF. The CDR3 DNA is TGTGCCAGCAGTGACTCAGGTTGGGTGGGGTTTTTT.

V and J are TRBV19 and TRBJ1-4, with TRBD1 identical over 9 bases. With V trimmed by 5 bases and J by 0 bases, 4 bases remained unmatched. The CDR3 contains 16 residues. The germline V gene has CDR1 LNHDA and CDR2 SQIVND (reference sequence). CDR3 coding DNA: TGTGCCAGTAGTTCAACAGGGGGCGCAACTAATGAAAAACTGTTTTTT. Translated, it gives CASSSTGGATNEKLFF.

This clone was seen only once. The rearrangement links TRBV2 to TRBJ2-5; TRBD2 aligns across 7 bases. This CDR3 contains 14 residues. The V and J ends lost 8 bases and 7 bases, in that order; junction bases with no gene match: 13. Germline-derived CDR1 and CDR2 are SNHLY and FYNNEI. The CDR3: CASGGRGPGGTQYF. For the CDR3, the DNA is TGTGCCAGCGGGGGGAGGGGCCCGGGTGGGACCCAGTACTTC.